This entry lists 22 T cell receptor beta chains sequenced from one sample in a study of blood T cell repertoires in COVID-19. TCRdb's table, derived via immunoSEQ multiplex PCR, lists solely in-frame clones and lacks some. The table has 30,000 to 35,000 clones, less than 85% seen once. Sequencing was performed on peripheral blood. The receptors derive from a human donor with acute or convalescent COVID-19. The donor label of this sample is uncertain.

The chain couples TRBV7-2 to TRBJ2-2; TRBD2 might be the D (6 bases). The length of the CDR3 is 15 residues. Deletions cut 2 bases from V and 0 bases from J, with 7 bases between. Germline CDR1 is SGHTA and CDR2 is FQGNSA. CDR3 nucleotides: TGTGCCAGCAGCTTAAGACTAGCGAACACCGGGGAGCTGTTTTTT. Translated: CASSLRLANTGELFF.

V and J are TRBV10-1 and TRBJ2-3; 13 nucleotides match TRBD2. The germline V gene encodes CDR1 WNHNN and CDR2 SYGVQD (reference sequence). Trimming at V came to 2 bases and at J to 2 bases, leaving 7 bases not matched to a gene. This CDR3 contains 18 residues. CDR3 sequence: CASSEGGTSGKSTDTQYF. Written as DNA, the CDR3 is TGCGCCAGCAGTGAGGGGGGGACTAGCGGGAAGTCCACAGATACGCAGTATTTT.

The chain links TRBV7-8 to TRBJ2-5, with a tentative D call TRBD2 (6 bases). V was shortened by 5 bases and J by 3 bases, with 13 bases between the two germline ends. CDR3 length equals 14 residues. Per germline, CDR1 SGHVS and CDR2 FQNEAQ. CDR3 sequence: CASSPRDWKETQYF. In DNA, the CDR3 is TGTGCCAGCAGCCCCCGGGACTGGAAAGAGACCCAGTACTTC.

The CDR3 DNA sequence: TGTGCCAGCAGTGAAGGAGAGGGGGCTTACACCATATATTTT. Its translation: CASSEGEGAYTIYF. The V gene is TRBV6-1, the J gene TRBJ1-3; TRBD1 aligns across 7 bases. Germline values: CDR1 MNHNS, CDR2 SASEGT. The CDR3 runs to 14 residues. The V and J ends lost 1 base and 8 bases, in that order; junction bases with no gene match: 5.

V is TRBV6-6 and J is TRBJ1-2; tentatively, D is TRBD1 (5 bases). V was trimmed by 6 bases and J by 1 base, leaving 12 bases between them. This CDR3 region has 14 residues. Looked up from germline, CDR1 is MNHNY and CDR2 is SVGAGI (reference sequence). CDR3 loop: CASRSQQDNYGYTF. The CDR3 region has the DNA TGTGCCAGCAGGTCACAACAGGATAACTATGGCTACACCTTC.

V is TRBV30 and J is TRBJ2-5, with 11 bases aligning to TRBD2. Trimming took 4 bases from V and 1 from J; bases not matched to a gene: 8. Germline lookup yields CDR1 GTSNPN and CDR2 SVGIG (reference sequence). There are 16 residues in the CDR3. The DNA for the CDR3 is TGTGCCTGGACCCCGGGACTAGCGGACCGCCAAGAGACCCAGTACTTC. Its protein is CAWTPGLADRQETQYF. The full variable domain, its missing parts supplied by reference TRBV30 and TRBJ2-5, is SQTIHQWPATLVQPVGSPLSLECTVEGTSNPNLYWYRQAAGRGLQLLFYSVGIGQISSEVPQNLSASRPQDRQFILSSKKLLLSDSGFYLCAWTPGLADRQETQYFGPGTRLLVL.

The chain uses TRBV21-1 and TRBJ2-1; the DNA was not compared with TRBD2, the D call given in the table. TRBV21-1 is an annotated pseudogene. The CDR3 loop spans 17 amino acids. The CDR3 reads CASSNVGRTSGVNEQFF. DNA for the CDR3: TGTGCCAGCAGCAACGTTGGAAGGACTAGCGGGGTCAATGAGCAGTTCTTC.

This chain connects TRBV11-2 to TRBJ2-1, with a possible D match to TRBD2 (5 bases). The CDR3 sequence is 14 residues long. Germline V gene data show CDR1 as SGHAT and CDR2 as FQNNGV. Trimming shortened V by 1 base and J by 10 bases, and 14 bases separated the two germline ends. The DNA for the CDR3 is TGTGCCAGCAGCTTAGGTAGTAGCGATAGGGAGCAGTTCTTC. This encodes CASSLGSSDREQFF.

V gene TRBV6-6 combines with J gene TRBJ2-2; 7 bases line up with TRBD1. The length of the CDR3 is 14 residues. V lost 8 bases and J lost 5; bases outside the gene matches: 8. CDR1 is MNHNY, CDR2 SVGAGI, per germline (reference sequence). CDR3 region: CASDNRGKTGELFF. The CDR3 DNA reads as TGTGCCAGCGACAACAGGGGAAAAACCGGGGAGCTGTTTTTT.

This clone was seen a single time. The V and J genes are TRBV6-6 and TRBJ1-1; weak D call: TRBD1 (6 bases). V lost 6 bases to trimming and J lost 2 bases, with 10 bases between them. Germline V lookup: CDR1 MNHNY, CDR2 SVGAGI (reference sequence). The CDR3 spans 13 residues. Here the CDR3 reads CASRRTDNTEAFF. DNA of the CDR3: TGTGCCAGCAGAAGGACAGACAACACTGAAGCTTTCTTT.

This chain joins TRBV5-4 and TRBJ2-5, with 12 bases lining up with TRBD1. Germline values: CDR1 SGHNT, CDR2 YYREEE (reference sequence). CDR3 length: 16 amino acids. Trimming cost V 3 bases and J 4 bases; bases outside gene matches: 7. CDR3 loop: CASSWGTGGAGETQYF. CDR3 nucleotide sequence: TGTGCCAGCAGCTGGGGGACAGGGGGCGCGGGAGAGACCCAGTACTTC. Combining the CDR3 with reference TRBV5-4 and TRBJ2-5 gives the whole variable domain ETGVTQSPTHLIKTRGQQVTLRCSSQSGHNTVSWYQQALGQGPQFIFQYYREEENGRGNFPPRFSGLQFPNYSSELNVNALELDDSALYLCASSWGTGGAGETQYFGPGTRLLVL.

The genes are TRBV5-5 and TRBJ1-6, with D maybe TRBD1 (6 bases). V was cut by 0 bases and J by 7 bases, with 8 bases left in between. The germline gives CDR1 SGHKS, CDR2 YYEKEE (reference sequence). This CDR3 region has 14 residues. The CDR3 is CASSLGQENSPLHF. The CDR3 DNA is TGTGCCAGCAGCTTGGGACAGGAGAATTCACCCCTCCACTTT.

Here the CDR3 reads CAIRGSSYGYTF. CDR3 sequence (DNA): TGTGCCATCAGGGGCAGTTCCTATGGCTACACCTTC. The chain has TRBV10-3 and TRBJ1-2; D not certain. V gave up 6 bases and J gave up 4 bases, with 9 bases separating them. The CDR3 is made up of 12 amino acids. The germline CDR1 and CDR2 sequences are ENHRY and SYGVKD.

This chain links TRBV20-1 with TRBJ2-3; 14 bases agree with TRBD2. The CDR3 runs to 16 residues. CDR1 and CDR2 (germline): DFQATT, SNEGSKA (reference sequence). J was trimmed by 1 base and V by 3 bases; bases with no gene match: 3. The DNA for the CDR3 is TGCAGTGCTAGTTCGGGACTAGCGGGAGGCACAGATACGCAGTATTTT. Protein sequence: CSASSGLAGGTDTQYF.

Written as DNA, the CDR3 is TGTGCCAGCAGTGAAAAGCTTACTAGCGACCCCTACGAGCAGTACTTC. Its protein product is CASSEKLTSDPYEQYF. This chain links TRBV6-1 with TRBJ2-7; TRBD2 agrees at 7 bases. This CDR3 spans 16 amino acids. CDR1 MNHNS and CDR2 SASEGT come from the germline V gene. Trimming at V came to 2 bases and at J to 2 bases, leaving 9 bases not matched to a gene.

The chain joins TRBV5-1 to TRBJ2-2; 9 bases line up with TRBD1. The V and J ends lost 4 bases and 7 bases, in that order; junction bases with no gene match: 8. The CDR3 consists of 15 residues. CDR1 and CDR2 from the germline V gene are SGHRS and YFSETQ. In DNA form, the CDR3 reads TGCGCCAGCAGCGGCGGACAGGGGTACGACGGGGAGCTGTTTTTT. Translation: CASSGGQGYDGELFF.

The chain has TRBV7-2 and TRBJ1-2; 9 bases line up with TRBD1. V gave up 0 bases and J gave up 5 bases; unmatched junction bases: 4. Germline V gene sequence: CDR1 SGHTA, CDR2 FQGNSA. The CDR3 covers 15 residues. The CDR3 sequence: CASSLAGGTGYGYTF. The CDR3 DNA is TGTGCCAGCAGCTTAGCGGGGGGGACAGGGTATGGCTACACCTTC.

This sequence joins TRBV19 and TRBJ2-1, with 8 bases that match TRBD2. Germline V CDR1 and CDR2: LNHDA, SQIVND (reference sequence). The CDR3 totals 16 residues. The V gene end was trimmed by 4 bases and the J gene end by 4 bases; junction bases not matched to a gene: 9. DNA of the CDR3: TGTGCCAGTAGTACCTCCGGGACTAGAACTTACAATGAGCAGTTCTTC. Amino acid sequence: CASSTSGTRTYNEQFF.

J is TRBJ2-5 and V is TRBV5-1; 13 bases fit TRBD2. The V gene's germline CDR1 is SGHRS and CDR2 YFSETQ. This CDR3 region has 16 residues. V was pared by 4 bases and J by 3 bases, with 6 bases of the junction left unmatched. Here the CDR3 DNA reads TGCGCCAGCAGCCTCGGGACTAGCGGGACAGAAGAGACCCAGTACTTC. Encoded protein: CASSLGTSGTEETQYF. The variable domain in full, completed from reference TRBV5-1 and TRBJ2-5, reads KAGVTQTPRYLIKTRGQQVTLSCSPISGHRSVSWYQQTPGQGLQFLFEYFSETQRNKGNFPGRFSGRQFSNSRSEMNVSTLELGDSALYLCASSLGTSGTEETQYFGPGTRLLVL.

The CDR3 nucleotides read TGTGCCAGCAGTAACAGGGGGAATGGCTACACCTTC. It yields the protein CASSNRGNGYTF. The V call is TRBV2, the J call TRBJ1-2, with 8 bases fitting TRBD1. This CDR3 contains 12 residues. The germline V gene has CDR1 SNHLY and CDR2 FYNNEI. J gave up 6 bases and V 5 bases, and 2 bases lay outside the gene matches.

The chain employs TRBV2 and TRBJ1-4, with TRBD1 matching over 11 bases. The CDR3 has 15 residues. CDR1 and CDR2 from the germline V gene are SNHLY and FYNNEI. The trim removed 9 bases at V and 3 bases at J, leaving 6 bases unmatched. CDR3 nucleotides: TGTGCCAGTGCCGGACAGGGGGCGGCTAATGAAAAACTGTTTTTT. It yields the protein CASAGQGAANEKLFF.

Details on this clone: A junction boundary mismatches the germline segment, possibly from a read error. The rearrangement links TRBV5-5 to TRBJ2-7; 9 bases map to TRBD1. The CDR3 sequence is 13 residues long. CDR1 and CDR2 (germline): SGHKS, YYEKEE (reference sequence). The CDR3, as DNA: TGTGCCAGCACCCAGATCGATGGACAGGGGCTAAACTTC. Residues: CASTQIDGQGLNF.